These T cell receptor beta chains were read from a single sample in a study of long-term antiretroviral therapy in people with HIV. Sequenced by immunoSEQ multiplex PCR; TCRdb stores in-frame clones only, minus some. Of 9,500 to 15,000 clones in the sample, approximately 83% were seen once. The sequencing here drew on unsorted PBMCs, taken 3.4 years after starting antiretroviral therapy. These receptors were obtained from a man in his forties or fifties with HIV. The CDR3 runs from the conserved cysteine through the conserved F or W. Fields, in order: D gene, J gene, clone size, V gene, CDR3 DNA, CDR3 protein. D genes are given only for firm matches. The size field is filled for only some rows; it gives once, few, many or a size class.

D gene: -; J gene: TRBJ1-5; clone size: -; V gene: TRBV30; CDR3 DNA: TGTGCCTGGAGTGCAGGGCCCAATCAGCCCCAGCATTTT; CDR3 protein: CAWSAGPNQPQHF
D gene: -; J gene: TRBJ2-4; clone size: once; V gene: TRBV7-9; CDR3 DNA: TGTGCCAGCACCCGTGGGGCCAAGGACATTCAGTACTTC; CDR3 protein: CASTRGAKDIQYF
D gene: -; J gene: TRBJ2-7; clone size: -; V gene: TRBV7-8; CDR3 DNA: TGTGCCAGCAGCGGATGGGACGGATCCTACGAGCAGTACTTC; CDR3 protein: CASSGWDGSYEQYF
D gene: TRBD2; J gene: TRBJ2-1; clone size: -; V gene: TRBV27; CDR3 DNA: TGTGCCAGCCGGGAGCGGGAGGGGAAGTACAATGAGCAGTTCTTC; CDR3 protein: CASREREGKYNEQFF
D gene: TRBD1; J gene: TRBJ2-6; clone size: -; V gene: TRBV19; CDR3 DNA: TGTGCCAGTAGAGTTGGAATGACAGGGGCGTCGGGGGCCAACGTCCTGACTTTC; CDR3 protein: CASRVGMTGASGANVLTF
D gene: -; J gene: TRBJ2-1; clone size: few; V gene: TRBV6-5; CDR3 DNA: TGTGCCAGCAGTTCCGGAGCAAGCTCCTACAATGAGCAGTTCTTC; CDR3 protein: CASSSGASSYNEQFF
D gene: TRBD2; J gene: TRBJ2-3; clone size: -; V gene: TRBV19; CDR3 DNA: TGTGCCAGTAGTCTGCTAGCGGGAGCAGATACGCAGTATTTT; CDR3 protein: CASSLLAGADTQYF
D gene: -; J gene: TRBJ2-1; clone size: -; V gene: TRBV4-2; CDR3 DNA: TGTGCCAGCAGCCAAGTTTTGTTGCGTGAGCAGTTCTTC; CDR3 protein: CASSQVLLREQFF
D gene: -; J gene: TRBJ1-5; clone size: few; V gene: TRBV15; CDR3 DNA: TGTGCCACCAGCAGAGCCAATCAGCCCCAGCATTTT; CDR3 protein: CATSRANQPQHF
D gene: -; J gene: TRBJ1-4; clone size: -; V gene: TRBV2; CDR3 DNA: TGTGCCAGCCTGGGGACCGGTAATGAAAAACTGTTTTTT; CDR3 protein: CASLGTGNEKLFF
D gene: TRBD1; J gene: TRBJ2-7; clone size: -; V gene: TRBV18; CDR3 DNA: TGTGCCAGCTCATTGAGCTCCATACAGGGGGTCTCCTACGAGCAGTACTTC; CDR3 protein: CASSLSSIQGVSYEQYF
D gene: -; J gene: TRBJ1-1; clone size: -; V gene: TRBV20-1; CDR3 DNA: TGCAGTGCTAGTAGGGGCACTGAAGCTTTCTTT; CDR3 protein: CSASRGTEAFF
D gene: -; J gene: TRBJ2-2; clone size: -; V gene: TRBV6-4; CDR3 DNA: TGTGCCACGGGACTGAACACCGGGGAGCTGTTTTTT; CDR3 protein: CATGLNTGELFF
D gene: -; J gene: TRBJ1-2; clone size: -; V gene: TRBV28; CDR3 DNA: TGTGCCAGCAGGTCCGGGACAAACTATGGCTACACCTTC; CDR3 protein: CASRSGTNYGYTF
D gene: -; J gene: TRBJ2-7; clone size: -; V gene: TRBV7-2; CDR3 DNA: TGTGCCAGCAGCTTAGTACCGGTATTTTCCTACGAGCAGTACTTC; CDR3 protein: CASSLVPVFSYEQYF
D gene: -; J gene: TRBJ1-5; clone size: -; V gene: TRBV5-3; CDR3 DNA: TGTGCCAGAAGCTTGGCTTGGGGCGGACGCAATCAGCCCCAGCATTTT; CDR3 protein: CARSLAWGGRNQPQHF
D gene: TRBD1; J gene: TRBJ1-2; clone size: -; V gene: TRBV27; CDR3 DNA: TGTGCCAGCAGTTCCCAACCGGGACAGGGGGCTCTCTATGGCTACACCTTC; CDR3 protein: CASSSQPGQGALYGYTF
D gene: TRBD2; J gene: TRBJ2-1; clone size: -; V gene: TRBV10-3; CDR3 DNA: TGTGCCATCAGGACTAGCGATTCCTACAATGAGCAGTTCTTC; CDR3 protein: CAIRTSDSYNEQFF
D gene: TRBD1; J gene: TRBJ1-5; clone size: -; V gene: TRBV7-2; CDR3 DNA: TGTGCCAGCAGCTTAGTGGGACAGGCGAATCAGCCCCAGCATTTT; CDR3 protein: CASSLVGQANQPQHF
D gene: TRBD1; J gene: TRBJ2-1; clone size: -; V gene: TRBV10-3; CDR3 DNA: TGTGCCATCAATGACAGGGGGCGAAACAATGAGCAGTTCTTC; CDR3 protein: CAINDRGRNNEQFF
D gene: TRBD2; J gene: TRBJ2-7; clone size: few; V gene: TRBV7-7; CDR3 DNA: TGTGCCAGCAGCTCCGGACTAGCGAGCGAGCAGTACTTC; CDR3 protein: CASSSGLASEQYF
D gene: -; J gene: TRBJ1-5; clone size: -; V gene: TRBV5-8; CDR3 DNA: TGTGCCAGCAGGGGGGGTCGTCCCCAGCATTTT; CDR3 protein: CASRGGRPQHF
D gene: -; J gene: TRBJ2-3; clone size: -; V gene: TRBV5-6; CDR3 DNA: TGTGCCAGCAGCTCCCTGCGGAAGGGGGTCTACACAGATACGCAGTATTTT; CDR3 protein: CASSSLRKGVYTDTQYF
D gene: TRBD2; J gene: TRBJ2-6; clone size: once; V gene: TRBV30; CDR3 DNA: TGTGCCTGGTATTCGGGACTAGCGGGAGGGAGTTACTCTGGGGCCAACGTCCTGACTTTC; CDR3 protein: CAWYSGLAGGSYSGANVLTF
D gene: TRBD1; J gene: TRBJ2-7; clone size: -; V gene: TRBV5-1; CDR3 DNA: TGCGCCAGCAGCTTGGCGCCAGGGGGCTTCTACGAGCAGTACTTC; CDR3 protein: CASSLAPGGFYEQYF
D gene: -; J gene: TRBJ1-5; clone size: -; V gene: TRBV19; CDR3 DNA: TGTGCCAGTAGTATCTTATTGGGTAACAATCAGCCCCAGCATTTT; CDR3 protein: CASSILLGNNQPQHF
D gene: TRBD1; J gene: TRBJ2-7; clone size: -; V gene: TRBV27; CDR3 DNA: TGTGCCAGCAGCCCGACAGGGGGCGAGCAGTACTTC; CDR3 protein: CASSPTGGEQYF
D gene: TRBD1; J gene: TRBJ1-1; clone size: -; V gene: TRBV29-1; CDR3 DNA: TGCAGCGTTGTAGGGACAGCTACAAACACTGAAGCTTTCTTT; CDR3 protein: CSVVGTATNTEAFF
D gene: TRBD2; J gene: TRBJ2-2; clone size: -; V gene: TRBV18; CDR3 DNA: TGTGCCAGCTCCACAGCGGGAGGGGCTACCGGGGAGCTGTTTTTT; CDR3 protein: CASSTAGGATGELFF
D gene: TRBD2; J gene: TRBJ2-7; clone size: -; V gene: TRBV25-1; CDR3 DNA: TGTGCCAGCAGTGGCTACCTAGCGGGAGGGCCATACGAGCAGTACTTC; CDR3 protein: CASSGYLAGGPYEQYF
D gene: TRBD2; J gene: TRBJ2-7; clone size: -; V gene: TRBV9; CDR3 DNA: TGTGCCAGCAGCCCACTTCTAGCGGGAGCCTCCTACGAGCAGTACTTC; CDR3 protein: CASSPLLAGASYEQYF
D gene: -; J gene: TRBJ2-1; clone size: -; V gene: TRBV12-1; CDR3 DNA: TGTGCCAGCAGCTTTGCAGAGAGCGGGAGGGCCGCATATGAGCAGTTCTTC; CDR3 protein: CASSFAESGRAAYEQFF
D gene: -; J gene: TRBJ2-7; clone size: -; V gene: TRBV7-9; CDR3 DNA: TGTGCCAGCCAGAGGGGGGAGGGCAGCTACGAGCAGTACTTC; CDR3 protein: CASQRGEGSYEQYF
D gene: -; J gene: TRBJ2-2; clone size: -; V gene: TRBV6-5; CDR3 DNA: TGTGCCAGCAGTTATGGGACACCGAACACCGGGGAGCTGTTTTTT; CDR3 protein: CASSYGTPNTGELFF
D gene: TRBD1; J gene: TRBJ1-1; clone size: -; V gene: TRBV25-1; CDR3 DNA: TGTGCCAGCAGTGATGAATGGGGACAGATTGAAGCTTTCTTT; CDR3 protein: CASSDEWGQIEAFF
D gene: TRBD1; J gene: TRBJ2-1; clone size: -; V gene: TRBV28; CDR3 DNA: TGTGCCAGCAGTTCTATTGGGACAGCCCCCAATGAGCAGTTCTTC; CDR3 protein: CASSSIGTAPNEQFF
D gene: TRBD2; J gene: TRBJ2-2; clone size: -; V gene: TRBV4-2; CDR3 DNA: TGTGCCAGCAGCCAAGATTTTCTAGCGGCGAACACCGGGGAGCTGTTTTTT; CDR3 protein: CASSQDFLAANTGELFF
D gene: TRBD1; J gene: TRBJ1-2; clone size: -; V gene: TRBV7-6; CDR3 DNA: TGTGCCAGCAGCTTAGCGCAGAAACGCGACAGGGTGGATGGCTACACCTTC; CDR3 protein: CASSLAQKRDRVDGYTF
D gene: -; J gene: TRBJ1-2; clone size: -; V gene: TRBV25-1; CDR3 DNA: TGTGCCAGCAGTGAATTGGGAGGCTACACCTTC; CDR3 protein: CASSELGGYTF
D gene: -; J gene: TRBJ2-5; clone size: -; V gene: TRBV7-2; CDR3 DNA: TGTGCCAGCAGCTCCCAGGGACACCAAGAGACCCAGTACTTC; CDR3 protein: CASSSQGHQETQYF
D gene: -; J gene: TRBJ2-2; clone size: -; V gene: TRBV11-2; CDR3 DNA: TGTGCCAGCAGCTCCCGTGGAGCGGTGGACGGCGGGGAGCTGTTCTTT; CDR3 protein: CASSSRGAVDGGELFF
D gene: -; J gene: TRBJ1-3; clone size: -; V gene: TRBV5-4; CDR3 DNA: TGTGCCAGCAGCTGGCCAGAGCGAGGAAACACCATATATTTT; CDR3 protein: CASSWPERGNTIYF
D gene: -; J gene: TRBJ2-2; clone size: few; V gene: TRBV4-3; CDR3 DNA: TGCGCCAGCAGCCCTGGGGAAATTATCACCGGGGAGCTGTTTTTT; CDR3 protein: CASSPGEIITGELFF
D gene: -; J gene: TRBJ2-7; clone size: once; V gene: TRBV27; CDR3 DNA: TGTGCCAGCAGTTTCCGGGGAGCCGAGCAGTACTTC; CDR3 protein: CASSFRGAEQYF
D gene: TRBD1; J gene: TRBJ1-5; clone size: -; V gene: TRBV4-3; CDR3 DNA: TGCGCCAGCAGCCAAGATGTCGGACAGGGGTATCAGCCCCAGCATTTT; CDR3 protein: CASSQDVGQGYQPQHF
D gene: -; J gene: TRBJ2-1; clone size: -; V gene: TRBV11-3; CDR3 DNA: TGTGCCAGCAGCTCCACCGGGACCCTTAATGAGCAGTTCTTC; CDR3 protein: CASSSTGTLNEQFF
D gene: TRBD2; J gene: TRBJ2-1; clone size: -; V gene: TRBV6-1; CDR3 DNA: TGTGCCAGCAGCGCCACCGGGACTAGCAAGAATGAGCAGTTCTTC; CDR3 protein: CASSATGTSKNEQFF
D gene: TRBD2; J gene: TRBJ2-7; clone size: once; V gene: TRBV18; CDR3 DNA: TGTGCCAGCTCACCGTTAACCGGCGGGACTAGCGGAGGCGAGCAGTACTTC; CDR3 protein: CASSPLTGGTSGGEQYF
D gene: -; J gene: TRBJ1-1; clone size: -; V gene: TRBV7-3; CDR3 DNA: TGTGCCAGCAGCTTAAACAGGATGTCCACTGAAGCTTTCTTT; CDR3 protein: CASSLNRMSTEAFF
D gene: TRBD1; J gene: TRBJ1-1; clone size: -; V gene: TRBV5-1; CDR3 DNA: TGCGCCAGCAGCTTGGCCCCGGGACAGGGGACTGAAGCTTTCTTT; CDR3 protein: CASSLAPGQGTEAFF
D gene: -; J gene: TRBJ1-1; clone size: -; V gene: TRBV4-2; CDR3 DNA: TGTGCCAGCAGCCAAGGGGACATTACTGAAGCTTTCTTT; CDR3 protein: CASSQGDITEAFF
D gene: TRBD1; J gene: TRBJ2-7; clone size: few; V gene: TRBV7-7; CDR3 DNA: TGTGCCAGCAGCTTAGAGCAGGGGGAAAACTACGAGCAGTACTTC; CDR3 protein: CASSLEQGENYEQYF
D gene: TRBD1; J gene: TRBJ2-7; clone size: -; V gene: TRBV27; CDR3 DNA: TGTGCCAGCAGTAGTGAAGACAGGGTGTCCTACGAGCAGTACTTC; CDR3 protein: CASSSEDRVSYEQYF
D gene: -; J gene: TRBJ1-2; clone size: -; V gene: TRBV2; CDR3 DNA: TGTGCCAGCAGTAGAGGTTGGGGGGAAGCCACCTATGGCTACACCTTC; CDR3 protein: CASSRGWGEATYGYTF
D gene: TRBD2; J gene: TRBJ2-3; clone size: -; V gene: TRBV12-5; CDR3 DNA: TGTGCTAGTGGCGCGGCGGGAGGGTGGCCAGATACGCAGTATTTT; CDR3 protein: CASGAAGGWPDTQYF
D gene: TRBD1; J gene: TRBJ1-2; clone size: -; V gene: TRBV6-1; CDR3 DNA: TGTGCCAGCAGTGTAGAACGGACAGGGAACGGCTACACCTTC; CDR3 protein: CASSVERTGNGYTF
D gene: -; J gene: TRBJ2-7; clone size: once; V gene: TRBV5-4; CDR3 DNA: TGTGCCAGCAGCCTCGAGGGGTCCAGGGAGGAGCAGTACTTC; CDR3 protein: CASSLEGSREEQYF
D gene: -; J gene: TRBJ2-1; clone size: -; V gene: TRBV7-9; CDR3 DNA: TGTGCCAGCAGCCCATATACCCGGGAGGTGTCGGGGACATACAATGAGCAGTTCTTC; CDR3 protein: CASSPYTREVSGTYNEQFF
D gene: TRBD1; J gene: TRBJ2-7; clone size: -; V gene: TRBV19; CDR3 DNA: TGTGCCAGTAGTCTCGCCCCTGGACAGGTTTTGAGGGAGCAGTACTTC; CDR3 protein: CASSLAPGQVLREQYF